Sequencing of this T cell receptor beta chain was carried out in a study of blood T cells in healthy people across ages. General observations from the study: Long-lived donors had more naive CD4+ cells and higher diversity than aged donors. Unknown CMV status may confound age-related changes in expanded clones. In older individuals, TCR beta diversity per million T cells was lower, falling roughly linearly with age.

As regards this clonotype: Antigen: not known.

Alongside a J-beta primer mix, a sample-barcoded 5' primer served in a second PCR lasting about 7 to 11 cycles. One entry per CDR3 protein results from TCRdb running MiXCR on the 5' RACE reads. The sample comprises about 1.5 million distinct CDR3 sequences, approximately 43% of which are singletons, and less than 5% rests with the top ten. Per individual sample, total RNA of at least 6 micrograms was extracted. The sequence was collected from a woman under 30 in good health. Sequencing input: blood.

CDR3 in DNA: TGTGCCAGCAGCCAAGAAAGCATCAATGAGCAGTTCTTC. This encodes CASSQESINEQFF. This rearrangement joins TRBV4-2 to TRBJ2-1, with D hard to call. The CDR3 spans 13 residues. Deletions cut 0 bases from V and 6 bases from J, with 6 bases between. Germline assignment: CDR1 LGHNA and CDR2 YNFKEQ.